The 23 T cell receptor beta chains below all came from one sample that was sequenced in a study of neurological immune-mediated disorders. TCRdb independently ran MiXCR on the 5' RACE reads; one entry per CDR3 protein. The table has roughly 65,000 distinct CDR3 sequences, 4.1% seen once; the top ten hold just over 2.5%. The specimen sequenced was PBMCs. Receptor source: a man in his forties or fifties with multiple sclerosis.

This clonotype was recorded at least ten times. The chain links TRBV29-1 to TRBJ1-3, with 7 bases identical to TRBD1. Germline lookup yields CDR1 SQVTM and CDR2 ANQGSEA. The J segment lost 0 bases and the V segment lost 4 bases, leaving 12 bases of the junction unmatched. CDR3 length equals 17 residues. This CDR3 is CSVAGTADDRSGNTIYF. CDR3 DNA: TGCAGCGTTGCCGGGACAGCAGATGATCGCTCTGGAAACACCATATATTTT.

This clonotype was counted ten times or more. The chain uses TRBV7-7 and TRBJ1-4; D remains ambiguous. The CDR3 sequence is 15 residues long. V was pared by 5 bases and J by 8 bases, with 18 bases between. Germline V CDR1 and CDR2: SSHAT, FNYEAQ (reference sequence). The DNA of the CDR3 is TGTGCCAGCAGCCCTGAGTATGGGGTCAACGAAAAACTGTTTTTT. Residues: CASSPEYGVNEKLFF.

This clonotype was seen ten or more times. The chain employs TRBV12-3 or TRBV12-4 and TRBJ2-2, with 12 bases that match TRBD1. This CDR3 spans 18 amino acids. Trimming at V came to 7 bases and at J to 2 bases, leaving 11 bases not matched to a gene. In DNA form, the CDR3 reads TGTGCCAGCACCCCTTTCTTGGGACAGGGGGCAAACACCGGGGAGCTGTTTTTT. It encodes CASTPFLGQGANTGELFF.

Comment on this clonotype: A read error may explain this, as a much larger clone is one base away. This chain links TRBV20-1 with TRBJ1-4; D not resolved. V was cut by 6 bases and J by 5 bases, with 13 bases left in between. The CDR3 spans 13 residues. The germline CDR1 and CDR2 sequences are DFQATT and SNEGSKA (reference sequence). The CDR3 reads CSARGKANEKLFF. CDR3 in DNA: TGCAGTGCGCGGGGAAAGGCGAATGAAAAACTGTTTTTT.

At least ten counts were recorded for this clonotype. The chain links TRBV6-2 or TRBV6-3 to TRBJ1-3; a possible D gene is TRBD1 (6 bases). Trimming took off 4 bases at V and 2 bases at J, with 9 bases between the two ends. CDR1 is MNHEY and CDR2 is SVGEGT in the germline V gene. The CDR3 has 14 residues. The CDR3: CASSSAGAGNTIYF. CDR3 in DNA: TGTGCCAGCAGTTCCGCAGGGGCTGGAAACACCATATATTTT.

This clonotype occurred a few times. The genes are TRBV5-1 and TRBJ2-1; possibly TRBD2 for D (6 bases). Trimming took 4 bases from V and 4 from J, leaving 18 bases between them. Per germline, CDR1 SGHRS and CDR2 YFSETQ. This CDR3 has 16 residues. CDR3 sequence: CASSLEGRTDYNEQFF. CDR3 in DNA: TGCGCCAGCAGCCTAGAAGGGAGGACTGATTACAATGAGCAGTTCTTC.

This clonotype was detected many times. This chain connects TRBV6-5 to TRBJ2-1, with TRBD1 matching 8 bases. The CDR3 spans 15 residues. The junction had 6 bases not matched to a gene; V was cut back by 5 bases and J by 3 bases. The germline V gene encodes CDR1 MNHEY and CDR2 SVGAGI. In DNA form, the CDR3 reads TGTGCCAGCAGTGCCGACAGGGGACACTACAATGAGCAGTTCTTC. It translates to CASSADRGHYNEQFF.

This clonotype was recorded many times. V usage is TRBV20-1 and J usage is TRBJ2-1; 10 bases map to TRBD2. The CDR3 has 19 amino acids. V trimming: 0 bases; J trimming: 6 bases; junction bases outside the gene matches: 17. Looked up from germline, CDR1 is DFQATT and CDR2 is SNEGSKA (reference sequence). The CDR3: CSARDRTELERGGPNEQFF. Written as DNA, the CDR3 is TGCAGTGCTAGAGATCGGACAGAATTAGAGCGGGGGGGCCCCAATGAGCAGTTCTTC.

This clonotype appeared a few times. The CDR3: CASSLAREAFF. CDR3 bases: TGTGCCAGCAGCTTAGCCAGGGAAGCTTTCTTT. V gene TRBV7-9 combines with J gene TRBJ1-1; D unclear. This CDR3 region has 11 residues. V lost 0 bases and J lost 8, with 4 bases in between. Germline V gives CDR1 SEHNR, CDR2 FQNEAQ (reference sequence). Combining the CDR3 with reference TRBV7-9 and TRBJ1-1 gives the whole variable domain DTGVSQNPRHKITKRGQNVTFRCDPISEHNRLYWYRQTLGQGPEFLTYFQNEAQLEKSRLLSDRFSAERPKGSFSTLEIQRTEQGDSAMYLCASSLAREAFFGQGTRLTVV.

This clonotype appeared many times. This chain joins TRBV20-1 and TRBJ2-3, with 14 bases lining up with TRBD2. CDR1 DFQATT and CDR2 SNEGSKA come from the germline V gene (reference sequence). Trimming took 4 bases from V and 6 from J; bases not matched to a gene: 3. The CDR3 totals 14 residues. The CDR3 DNA reads as TGCAGTGCTACGGGACTAGCGGGGGATGATACGCAGTATTTT. The encoded protein is CSATGLAGDDTQYF.

The chain links TRBV12-3 or TRBV12-4 to TRBJ1-5; 7 bases fit TRBD1. The CDR3 contains 14 residues. The J segment lost 7 bases and the V segment lost 2 bases, leaving 5 bases of the junction unmatched. The CDR3 sequence: CASSLRGRVQPQHF. The CDR3 nucleotides read TGTGCCAGCAGTTTAAGGGGGCGGGTACAGCCCCAGCATTTT.

This clonotype was observed at least ten times. The chain employs TRBV10-3 and TRBJ2-1; D is unclear. CDR1 ENHRY and CDR2 SYGVKD come from the germline V gene. The CDR3 is 14 residues long. Trimming stripped 0 bases from V and 7 bases from J, with 10 bases between. The CDR3 region is CAISESWGLNEQFF. CDR3 DNA sequence: TGTGCCATCAGTGAGTCGTGGGGTTTAAATGAGCAGTTCTTC.

This clonotype was counted ten times or more. V gene TRBV5-1 combines with J gene TRBJ1-1; 7 bases map to TRBD1. The CDR3 runs to 14 residues. Germline loops: CDR1 SGHRS, CDR2 YFSETQ. Trimming took 4 bases from V and 4 from J; bases not matched to a gene: 7. The chain's CDR3 is CASSRTGAGTEAFF. The CDR3 bases are TGCGCCAGCAGCCGAACAGGGGCGGGCACTGAAGCTTTCTTT.

This clonotype was counted many times. V and J are TRBV7-2 and TRBJ1-1, with D maybe TRBD1 (6 bases). The germline V and J ends were trimmed by 4 bases and 2 bases, with 14 bases remaining between them. CDR1 is SGHTA, CDR2 FQGNSA, per germline. This CDR3 has 15 residues. The CDR3 spells CASSSRGHDNTEAFF. The CDR3 DNA is TGTGCCAGCAGCTCGAGGGGACACGACAACACTGAAGCTTTCTTT.

This clonotype was counted a few times. The rearrangement links TRBV3-1 to TRBJ2-1; D remains unclear. Trimming removed 1 base at V and 11 bases at J, with 9 bases between. Germline CDR1 and CDR2: LGHDT and YNNKEL (reference sequence). The CDR3 totals 12 residues. In nucleotides, the CDR3 is TGTGCCAGCAGCCAAGGAAACCGGAAGCAGTTCTTC. It encodes CASSQGNRKQFF.

This clonotype was recorded at least ten times. This sequence joins TRBV28 and TRBJ2-3, with D unclear. Trimming cost V 6 bases and J 2 bases, with 9 bases left between them. The CDR3 runs to 13 residues. Germline CDR1 MDHEN, CDR2 SYDVKM. The CDR3 spells CASRVEPTDTQYF. The CDR3 DNA reads as TGTGCCAGCAGAGTGGAACCCACAGATACGCAGTATTTT.

This clonotype was seen at least ten times. This chain joins TRBV12-3 or TRBV12-4 and TRBJ2-2; D not resolved. This CDR3 region has 14 residues. V lost 3 bases to trimming and J lost 3 bases, with 8 bases between them. DNA of the CDR3: TGTGCCAGCAGTTTTCTTGGGGACACCGGGGAGCTGTTTTTT. It encodes CASSFLGDTGELFF.

Note on this clonotype: Possible read error: a much larger clone is one base away. This rearrangement joins TRBV6-6 to TRBJ1-3; tentative D call: TRBD1 (5 bases). With 10 bases removed from V and 4 bases from J, the gap between germline ends came to 14 bases. CDR3 length: 13 amino acids. In germline, CDR1 is MNHNY, CDR2 SVGAGI (reference sequence). The CDR3 sequence: CANTPRVGNTIYF. DNA for the CDR3: TGTGCCAACACCCCCAGGGTAGGAAACACCATATATTTT.

This clonotype was recorded at least ten times. For the CDR3, the DNA is TGCAGTGCTAGGGCACAGGGTAATCAGCCCCAGCATTTT. As protein: CSARAQGNQPQHF. This chain connects TRBV20-1 to TRBJ1-5; D is perhaps TRBD1 (6 bases). V was clipped by 3 bases and J by 4 bases, with 10 bases between them. Germline V lookup: CDR1 DFQATT, CDR2 SNEGSKA (reference sequence). The CDR3 runs 13 residues.

In this sample, this clonotype turned up many times. The CDR3 region has the DNA TGTGCCAGCAGTTTAACCCCAGGGGTGCGCTCCTACGAGCAGTACTTC. Protein: CASSLTPGVRSYEQYF. This chain connects TRBV12-3 or TRBV12-4 to TRBJ2-7, with D tentatively TRBD1 (6 bases). V shed 2 bases and J shed 0 bases, with 14 bases lying between them. The CDR3 extends over 16 amino acids.

The sample holds many counts of this clonotype. The chain combines TRBV5-1 with TRBJ1-2, with D perhaps matching TRBD1 (6 bases). In germline, CDR1 is SGHRS, CDR2 YFSETQ. This CDR3 is 15 amino acids long. The V and J ends lost 0 bases and 3 bases respectively, with 12 bases between them. The CDR3 region is CASSLAGGADYGYTF. As DNA, the CDR3 is TGCGCCAGCAGCTTGGCGGGGGGCGCGGACTATGGCTACACCTTC.

In its sample, this clonotype was seen many times. This chain joins TRBV20-1 and TRBJ1-4, with a possible D match to TRBD1 (5 bases). V lost 6 bases to trimming and J lost 7 bases, with 18 bases between them. Germline-derived CDR1 and CDR2 are DFQATT and SNEGSKA (reference sequence). The CDR3 contains 14 residues. The CDR3 region has the DNA TGCAGTGCGCTAATAAGGGGCCGCAGTGAAAAACTGTTTTTT. It codes for CSALIRGRSEKLFF.

This chain uses TRBV12-3 or TRBV12-4 with TRBJ1-5; D is ambiguous. The CDR3 consists of 14 residues. Deletions cut 1 base from V and 6 bases from J, with 10 bases between. The DNA for the CDR3 is TGTGCCAGCAGTTTAGATTTTGGGTTTCAGCCCCAGCATTTT. Translating gives CASSLDFGFQPQHF.